The next 32 T cell receptor beta chains were all read from a single sample in a study of prognosis after radiotherapy for stage I lung cancer. Genomic DNA served as the source from which two-round multiplex PCR generated TCR beta CDR3 amplicons. It was primers specific to each TRBV and TRBJ gene that first-round PCR used. TCRdb fed the multiplex PCR reads into MiXCR, producing one record per CDR3 protein. Here the sample spans 20,000 to 25,000 distinct CDR3 sequences, roughly 35% being singletons. The specimen comprised PBMCs, sampled before or after stereotactic body radiation therapy (not recorded which). The receptors originated from a donor over 45 with non-small cell lung cancer.

This clonotype was picked up many times. This sequence joins TRBV27 and TRBJ1-2; 11 positions match TRBD1. Germline values: CDR1 MNHEY, CDR2 SMNVEV (reference sequence). There are 18 residues in the CDR3. Trimming at V came to 3 bases and at J to 10 bases, leaving 19 bases not matched to a gene. CDR3 in amino acids: CASSFLPGGQGAGDDYTF. The DNA of the CDR3 is TGTGCCAGCAGTTTTTTACCCGGCGGACAGGGGGCGGGAGATGACTACACCTTC.

Note on this clonotype: A far larger clone is only one base removed, so a read error is likely. This chain uses TRBV20-1 with TRBJ2-1, with 10 bases fitting TRBD2. The J call may not be correct, given that the DNA end is closer to TRBJ2-5. The CDR3 extends over 17 amino acids. Germline CDR1 and CDR2: DFQATT and SNEGSKA (reference sequence). CDR3 region: CSASGGSGRLVGDTQYF. The CDR3 DNA reads as TGCAGTGCTAGCGGTGGTAGCGGGAGGCTCGTGGGGGATACCCAGTACTTC.

As for this clonotype: A read error likely explains this, since a far larger clone differs by one base. This chain's CDR3 is CASRLRGQGDKLFF. The CDR3, as DNA: TGTGCCAGCAGACTTAGGGGGCAGGGTGATAAACTGTTTTTT. V is TRBV2 and J is TRBJ1-4; 7 nucleotides line up with TRBD1. The CDR3 has 14 amino acids. Germline V gene data show CDR1 as SNHLY and CDR2 as FYNNEI. Germline trimming cut 6 bases from V and 11 bases from J; bases unmatched to any gene: 12.

This clonotype was detected ten times or more. The gene calls are TRBV5-1 and TRBJ2-7, with a tentative D call TRBD2 (6 bases). The CDR3 loop spans 13 amino acids. Germline V gene sequence: CDR1 SGHRS, CDR2 YFSETQ. V lost 5 bases to trimming and J lost 0 bases, with 9 bases between them. CDR3 coding DNA: TGCGCCAGCAGGGACGGGAGCTCCTACGAGCAGTACTTC. This encodes CASRDGSSYEQYF.

This clonotype was recorded many times. The chain has TRBV27 and TRBJ2-3, with D tentatively TRBD1 or TRBD2 (6 bases each). This CDR3 region has 14 residues. Germline loops: CDR1 MNHEY, CDR2 SMNVEV (reference sequence). Trimming left V 6 bases short and J 2 bases short, with 12 bases between. The CDR3 bases are TGTGCCAGCAGGGGGGCGGGATACACAGATACGCAGTATTTT. It is translated as CASRGAGYTDTQYF.

This clonotype was recorded many times. This chain connects TRBV20-1 to TRBJ2-7, with D tentatively TRBD2 (5 bases). V was cut by 3 bases and J by 6 bases, with 15 bases left in between. Germline V gene lookup returns CDR1 DFQATT and CDR2 SNEGSKA (reference sequence). This CDR3 spans 13 amino acids. CDR3 nucleotide sequence: TGCAGTGCTAGCCCCAACTCGGCGGGCGAGCAGTACTTC. Translated: CSASPNSAGEQYF.

This chain uses TRBV20-1 with TRBJ1-2; TRBD1 matches 8 bases. The CDR3 is 17 amino acids. The germline CDR1 and CDR2 sequences are DFQATT and SNEGSKA (reference sequence). V lost 0 bases and J lost 5; bases outside the gene matches: 14. The CDR3 protein is CSARDIATGDSFYGYTF. The CDR3 DNA sequence: TGCAGTGCTAGAGATATCGCGACAGGGGATTCTTTTTATGGCTACACCTTC.

With regard to this clonotype: A read error is the likely source, as a far larger clone sits one nucleotide away. The chain has TRBV6-9 and TRBJ1-5, with D perhaps TRBD1 (6 bases). Germline assignment: CDR1 MNHGY and CDR2 SVAAGI. This CDR3 contains 15 residues. The CDR3 sequence: CASSYRGQSNHPQHF. CDR3 bases: TGTGCCAGCAGTTACAGGGGTCAGAGCAATCATCCCCAGCATTTT.

This chain links TRBV18 with TRBJ2-3, with TRBD2 matching 12 bases. Trimming cost V 6 bases and J 1 base; bases outside gene matches: 17. Per the germline V gene, CDR1 is KGHSH and CDR2 is LQKENI. The CDR3 loop spans 20 amino acids. DNA for the CDR3: TGTGCCAGCTCTCCAACCTCCGGACTAGCGGGGAACAAGGGCACAGATACGCAGTATTTT. Its translation: CASSPTSGLAGNKGTDTQYF.

Worth noting for this clonotype: A clone one base away is much larger, so this may be a read error. This rearrangement joins TRBV7-8 to TRBJ2-7, with D unclear. Germline-derived CDR1 and CDR2 are SGHVS and FQNEAQ. V lost 1 base to trimming and J lost 2 bases, with 12 bases between them. The CDR3 is 15 amino acids. The CDR3 protein is CASSLEAGETYEQYF. CDR3 nucleotides: TGTGCCAGCAGCTTAGAGGCTGGGGAAACCTACGAGCAGTACTTC.

This clonotype occurred many times. V and J are TRBV7-9 and TRBJ2-7; a possible D gene is TRBD1 (6 bases). The CDR3 runs to 14 residues. Germline V CDR1 and CDR2: SEHNR, FQNEAQ (reference sequence). V lost 5 bases, J lost 3 bases, and 14 bases lay in between. The CDR3 nucleotides are TGTGCCAGCAGCCCCAGGGGTCGGGACTACGAGCAGTACTTC. As protein: CASSPRGRDYEQYF.

Many counts were recorded for this clonotype. The gene calls are TRBV3-1 and TRBJ2-7, with 9 bases lining up with TRBD2. CDR3 size: 14 residues. Per the germline V gene, CDR1 is LGHDT and CDR2 is YNNKEL (reference sequence). The J segment lost 4 bases and the V segment lost 1 base, leaving 2 bases of the junction unmatched. CDR3: CASSQVSGSYEQYF. CDR3 coding DNA: TGTGCCAGCAGCCAAGTTAGCGGGAGTTACGAGCAGTACTTC.

This chain joins TRBV20-1 and TRBJ2-1; 7 bases line up with TRBD2. The CDR3 has 16 amino acids. The ends lost 0 bases at V and 8 bases at J; junction bases unmatched: 13. Per the germline V gene, CDR1 is DFQATT and CDR2 is SNEGSKA (reference sequence). The CDR3 DNA follows: TGCAGTGCTAGAGACGCGGGAGTTCCCCTGCGGGATGAGCAGTTCTTC. The encoded protein is CSARDAGVPLRDEQFF.

The chain combines TRBV5-1 with TRBJ2-4; 16 bases match TRBD2. V lost 3 bases, J lost 4 bases, and 25 bases stayed unmatched. This CDR3 has 24 amino acids. Germline-derived CDR1 and CDR2 are SGHRS and YFSETQ. Written as DNA, the CDR3 is TGCGCCAGCAGCTCCGGGGGACAGCTTACCGGGACTAGCGGGAGGGTCACTATAAAAAACATTCAGTACTTC. As protein: CASSSGGQLTGTSGRVTIKNIQYF.

Many counts were recorded for this clonotype. The chain is built from TRBV5-6 and TRBJ2-1, with 9 nucleotides matching TRBD2. This CDR3 spans 15 amino acids. The V segment lost 1 base and the J segment 4 bases; nucleotides outside the gene matches: 3. Germline V gene data show CDR1 as SGHDT and CDR2 as YYEEEE. CDR3 region: CASSLSTSGYNEQFF. In DNA, the CDR3 is TGTGCCAGCAGCTTGAGTACTAGCGGGTACAATGAGCAGTTCTTC.

This chain joins TRBV6-1 and TRBJ2-1; the match to TRBD1 covers 9 bases. Losses at the gene ends were 2 bases for V and 10 bases for J; bases not matched to a gene: 9. CDR3 length: 15 amino acids. Germline-derived CDR1 and CDR2 are MNHNS and SASEGT. The CDR3 DNA reads TGTGCCAGCAGTGAAAGGGGACAGGGTTTAAGCGAGCAGTTCTTC. Its protein product is CASSERGQGLSEQFF.

In the case of this clonotype: It is likely a read error, because the conserved phenylalanine at the end of the CDR3 is missing. V and J are TRBV5-1 and TRBJ1-2; D is undetermined. CDR3 size: 12 residues. V lost 0 bases to trimming and J lost 10 bases, with 10 bases between them. Germline-derived CDR1 and CDR2 are SGHRS and YFSETQ. CDR3 amino acids: CASSLDGKVYTL. The CDR3 bases are TGCGCCAGCAGCTTGGACGGAAAGGTCTACACCCTC.

This clonotype was seen at least ten times. V gene TRBV25-1 combines with J gene TRBJ1-5; D perhaps matches TRBD1 (6 bases). The V gene lost 5 bases and the J gene lost 2 bases, with 10 bases spanning the gap. The CDR3 has 14 residues. CDR1 is MGHDK, CDR2 SYGVNS, per germline. The CDR3 spells CASSPTGGNQPQHF. The CDR3 DNA is TGTGCCAGCAGTCCGACAGGAGGCAATCAGCCCCAGCATTTT.

This clonotype was seen at least ten times. The gene calls are TRBV7-3 and TRBJ2-2, with a tentative D call TRBD2 (6 bases). Trimming shortened V by 3 bases and J by 1 base, and 15 bases separated the two germline ends. Germline V gives CDR1 SGHTA, CDR2 FQGTGA. The CDR3 length is 17 residues. The CDR3 loop reads CASSLTGGTLNTGELFF. In nucleotides, the CDR3 is TGTGCCAGCAGCTTGACCGGCGGGACTCTGAACACCGGGGAGCTGTTTTTT.

The chain couples TRBV12-3 or TRBV12-4 to TRBJ2-3; the match to TRBD2 covers 7 bases. The CDR3 totals 14 residues. V was pared by 6 bases and J by 2 bases, with 5 bases of the junction left unmatched. The CDR3 coding sequence is TGTGCCAGCAGCGTAGGGACTACCACAGATACGCAGTATTTT. This encodes CASSVGTTTDTQYF.

V usage is TRBV6-1 and J usage is TRBJ1-1, with D possibly matching TRBD1 (6 bases). The CDR3 loop spans 14 amino acids. The V gene's germline CDR1 is MNHNS and CDR2 SASEGT. Trimming stripped 5 bases from V and 4 bases from J, with 14 bases between. The CDR3 DNA sequence: TGTGCCAGCAGTATTAGGGGGTGTGTCACTGAAGCTTTCTTT. Protein product: CASSIRGCVTEAFF.

The rearrangement joins TRBV12-3 or TRBV12-4 to TRBJ1-3; D unclear. Trimming removed 3 bases from V and 3 bases from J, with 12 bases in between. This CDR3 comprises 15 residues. The DNA of the CDR3 is TGTGCCAGCAGTTTGGTGTTTACGATTGGAAACACCATATATTTT. This encodes CASSLVFTIGNTIYF.

This clonotype has a count of ten or more. The chain carries TRBV28 and TRBJ1-1; D uncertain. V was clipped by 5 bases and J by 4 bases, with 11 bases between them. This CDR3 is 13 amino acids long. The V gene's germline CDR1 is MDHEN and CDR2 SYDVKM. This CDR3 is CASSIPVTTEAFF. CDR3 bases: TGTGCCAGCAGTATCCCAGTAACCACTGAAGCTTTCTTT.

This clonotype was seen ten or more times. The J gene is TRBJ1-5, the V gene TRBV19; D not resolved. This CDR3 contains 12 residues. Looked up from germline, CDR1 is LNHDA and CDR2 is SQIVND (reference sequence). V lost 3 bases and J 9 bases, leaving 9 bases between the germline ends. The CDR3 reads CASSISSGPQHF. The CDR3 DNA follows: TGTGCCAGTAGTATCAGCTCGGGGCCCCAGCATTTT.

Ten or more counts support this clonotype. CDR3 DNA sequence: TGTGCCAGCAGCTTAGGCCGGGGATATGGCTACACCTTC. This codes for CASSLGRGYGYTF. The rearrangement uses TRBV7-9 and TRBJ1-2; D call uncertain. CDR1 and CDR2 (germline): SEHNR, FQNEAQ (reference sequence). Trimming stripped 1 base from V and 5 bases from J, with 8 bases between. CDR3 length: 13 residues.

The chain is built from TRBV12-3 or TRBV12-4 and TRBJ2-7, with 7 bases aligning to TRBD1. V was clipped by 6 bases and J by 3 bases; unmatched bases: 8. The CDR3 covers 14 residues. The CDR3 nucleotides are TGTGCCAGCAGGGTGGGGACAGATGACTACGAGCAGTACTTC. Translated, it gives CASRVGTDDYEQYF.

The chain carries TRBV3-1 and TRBJ2-4, with TRBD2 identical over 10 bases. V lost 4 bases, J lost 1 base, and 7 bases stayed unmatched. The germline V gene encodes CDR1 LGHDT and CDR2 YNNKEL (reference sequence). This CDR3 has 17 residues. The CDR3, as DNA: TGTGCCAGCAGCCCAGGGACTAGCGAGAGTGCCAAAAACATTCAGTACTTC. It translates to CASSPGTSESAKNIQYF.

This clonotype was seen just once. The chain recombines TRBV10-3 with TRBJ1-4; D remains unclear. Looked up from germline, CDR1 is ENHRY and CDR2 is SYGVKD. The CDR3 runs 18 residues. Trimming took off 4 bases at V and 0 bases at J, with 18 bases between the two ends. CDR3 nucleotides: TGTGCCATCAGTGTGGTCAACAGCCTTCCTGCAACTAATGAAAAACTGTTTTTT. It encodes CAISVVNSLPATNEKLFF.

The table lists this clonotype with many counts. This chain uses TRBV11-3 with TRBJ1-2; D might be TRBD1 (6 bases). CDR1 is SGHNT, CDR2 YENEEA, per germline. V was pared by 5 bases and J by 4 bases, with 17 bases between. The CDR3 is made up of 15 amino acids. As DNA, the CDR3 is TGTGCCAGCAGCCCCCGACAGGACTGGCTCTATGGCTACACCTTC. The encoded protein is CASSPRQDWLYGYTF. Together with reference TRBV11-3 and TRBJ1-2, the CDR3 gives the full variable domain: EAGVVQSPRYKIIEKKQPVAFWCNPISGHNTLYWYLQNLGQGPELLIRYENEEAVDDSQLPKDRFSAERLKGVDSTLKIQPAELGDSAVYLCASSPRQDWLYGYTFGSGTRLTVV.

This clonotype occurred many times. This chain uses TRBV24-1 with TRBJ2-1, with TRBD2 matching 13 bases. Losses at the gene ends were 4 bases for V and 0 bases for J; bases not matched to a gene: 2. Germline loops: CDR1 KGHDR, CDR2 SFDVKD. This CDR3 contains 17 residues. This CDR3 reads CATSDGLAGVSYNEQFF. The CDR3, as DNA: TGTGCCACCAGTGACGGACTAGCGGGAGTCTCCTACAATGAGCAGTTCTTC.

The V and J genes are TRBV14 and TRBJ2-5, with a weak D call TRBD2 (5 bases). Germline V gene data show CDR1 as SGHDN and CDR2 as FVKESK. The CDR3 contains 12 residues. V gave up 7 bases and J gave up 4 bases, with 10 bases separating them. The CDR3 protein is CASKPAGETQYF. In nucleotides, the CDR3 is TGTGCCAGCAAGCCGGCGGGAGAGACCCAGTACTTC.

This clonotype was observed a few times. The rearrangement joins TRBV2 to TRBJ2-2; D not certain. The CDR3 loop spans 14 amino acids. V lost 0 bases to trimming and J lost 5 bases, with 7 bases between them. Germline lookup yields CDR1 SNHLY and CDR2 FYNNEI. CDR3 loop: CASSEARQTGELFF. CDR3 bases: TGTGCCAGCAGTGAAGCGCGTCAAACCGGGGAGCTGTTTTTT.